This section outlines one T cell receptor (beta chain) sequence together with its context. In the source study's methods: Nucleated cell number was recorded as an estimate derived from reference gene primer amplification. This table comes from immunoSEQ multiplex PCR, and its TCRdb copy is limited to in-frame clones, with some not included. V and J calls and clone size are those listed in that table; D and trimming were worked out from the DNA. This table has some 33,000 clones, 70% to 90% appearing once. The germline V gene encodes CDR1 SGHAT and CDR2 FQNNGV. V lost 1 base and J 1 base, leaving 4 bases between the germline ends. The CDR3 has 13 residues. The sample is drawn from a study of blood T cell repertoires in COVID-19.

The chain couples TRBV11-2 to TRBJ1-1; the D is unclear. The TCR sequence derives from a human donor in a cohort sampled during active COVID-19. Material for sequencing was peripheral blood. For the CDR3, the DNA is TGTGCCAGCAGCTTAGGTAGGAACACTGAAGCTTTCTTT. The encoded protein is CASSLGRNTEAFF.